The T cell receptor beta chain described here comes from a study of blood T cell repertoires in COVID-19. Background on the study: COVID-19 samples, acute and convalescent, were from the United States, Italy and Spain. T cells, B-cell-depleted T cells, or PBMCs supplied cDNA or gDNA.

Study processing details: Researchers report that nucleated cell counts were estimated from reference gene primer amplification. Assay: immunoSEQ multiplex PCR; the TCRdb copy retains only in-frame clones and omits some. The V and J calls and clone size are taken from that table; D and trimming were inferred from the DNA. The sample includes approximately 60,000 clones, about 81% of them seen just once. This clone has more than one count but fewer than ten. CDR3 length: 15 residues. CDR1 is MGHRA, CDR2 YSYEKL, per germline. Deletions cut 0 bases from V and 3 bases from J, with 9 bases between. The receptor comes from a man between 70 and 80 years old with active COVID-19. The V and J genes are TRBV4-1 and TRBJ1-5; no reliable D call. Input material: peripheral blood. The CDR3 bases are TGCGCCAGCAGCCAAGAGGTCACAAACAATCAGCCCCAGCATTTT. Translated: CASSQEVTNNQPQHF.